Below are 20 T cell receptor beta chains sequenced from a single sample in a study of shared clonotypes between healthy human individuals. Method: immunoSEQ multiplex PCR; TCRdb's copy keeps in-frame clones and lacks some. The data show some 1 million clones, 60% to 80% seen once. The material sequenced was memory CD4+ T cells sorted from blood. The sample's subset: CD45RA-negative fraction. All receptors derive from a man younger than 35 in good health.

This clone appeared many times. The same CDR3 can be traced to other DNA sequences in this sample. In DNA form, the CDR3 reads TGTGCCACCAGCAGAGTTGGCGAAAAACTGTTTTTT. Translating gives CATSRVGEKLFF. The V call is TRBV15, the J call TRBJ1-4, with unresolved D. V was clipped by 1 base and J by 8 bases, with 5 bases between them. The CDR3 extends over 12 amino acids. The germline gives CDR1 LNHNV, CDR2 YYDKDF (reference sequence).

The CDR3 DNA reads TGTGCCAGCAGCTGGGACTTAAGTAGCACAGATACGCAGTATTTT. Translating it yields CASSWDLSSTDTQYF. V gene TRBV7-8 combines with J gene TRBJ2-3; a possible D gene is TRBD2 (6 bases). V was pared by 4 bases and J by 0 bases, with 11 bases between. The germline CDR1 and CDR2 sequences are SGHVS and FQNEAQ. CDR3 length: 15 residues.

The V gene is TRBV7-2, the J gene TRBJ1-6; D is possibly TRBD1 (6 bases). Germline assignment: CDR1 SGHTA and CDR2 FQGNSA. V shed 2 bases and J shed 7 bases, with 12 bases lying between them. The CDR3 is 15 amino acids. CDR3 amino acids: CASSLLQGTNSPLHF. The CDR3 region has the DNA TGTGCCAGCAGCTTATTGCAGGGGACCAATTCACCCCTCCACTTT.

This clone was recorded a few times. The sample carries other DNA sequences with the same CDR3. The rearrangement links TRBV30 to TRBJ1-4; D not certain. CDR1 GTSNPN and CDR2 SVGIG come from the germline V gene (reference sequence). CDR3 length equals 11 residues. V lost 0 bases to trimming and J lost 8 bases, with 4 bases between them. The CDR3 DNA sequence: TGTGCCTGGAGTGTATCCGAAAAACTGTTTTTT. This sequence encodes CAWSVSEKLFF.

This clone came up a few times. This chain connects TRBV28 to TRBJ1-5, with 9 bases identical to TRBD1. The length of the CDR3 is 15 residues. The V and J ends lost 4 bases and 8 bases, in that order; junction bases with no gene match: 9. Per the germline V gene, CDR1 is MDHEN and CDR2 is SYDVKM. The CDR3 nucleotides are TGTGCCAGCAGTTCACCGGGACAGGGCATCAAGCCCCAGCATTTT. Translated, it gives CASSSPGQGIKPQHF.

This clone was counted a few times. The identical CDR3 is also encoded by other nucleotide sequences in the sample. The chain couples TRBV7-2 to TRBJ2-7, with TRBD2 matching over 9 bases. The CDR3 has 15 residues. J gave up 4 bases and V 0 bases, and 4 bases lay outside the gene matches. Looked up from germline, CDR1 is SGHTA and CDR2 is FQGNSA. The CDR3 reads CASSLAGSGSYEQYF. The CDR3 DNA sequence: TGTGCCAGCAGCTTAGCGGGTAGCGGGAGTTACGAGCAGTACTTC. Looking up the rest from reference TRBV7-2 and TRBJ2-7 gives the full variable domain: GAGVSQSPSNKVTEKGKDVELRCDPISGHTALYWYRQSLGQGLEFLIYFQGNSAPDKSGLPSDRFSAERTGGSVSTLTIQRTQQEDSAVYLCASSLAGSGSYEQYFGPGTRLTVT.

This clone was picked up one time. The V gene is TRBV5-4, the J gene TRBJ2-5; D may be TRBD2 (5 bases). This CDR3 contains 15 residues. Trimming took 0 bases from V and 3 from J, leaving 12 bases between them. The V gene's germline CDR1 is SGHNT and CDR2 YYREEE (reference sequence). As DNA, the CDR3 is TGTGCCAGCAGCTTGGACCTGGGAGAAAAAGAGACCCAGTACTTC. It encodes CASSLDLGEKETQYF.

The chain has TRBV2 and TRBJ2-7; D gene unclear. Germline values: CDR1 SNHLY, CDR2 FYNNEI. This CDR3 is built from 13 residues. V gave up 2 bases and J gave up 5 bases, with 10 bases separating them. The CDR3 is CASSERWVDEQYF. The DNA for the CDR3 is TGTGCCAGCAGTGAAAGGTGGGTCGACGAGCAGTACTTC.

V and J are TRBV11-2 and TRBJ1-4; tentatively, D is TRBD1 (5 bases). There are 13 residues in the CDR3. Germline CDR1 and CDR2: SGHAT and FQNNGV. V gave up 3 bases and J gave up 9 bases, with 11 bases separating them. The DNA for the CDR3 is TGTGCCAGCAGCTTGGGGGAACGGAAAAAACTGTTTTTT. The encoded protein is CASSLGERKKLFF. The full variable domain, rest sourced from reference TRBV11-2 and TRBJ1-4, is EAGVAQSPRYKIIEKRQSVAFWCNPISGHATLYWYQQILGQGPKLLIQFQNNGVVDDSQLPKDRFSAERLKGVDSTLKIQPAKLEDSAVYLCASSLGERKKLFFGSGTQLSVL.

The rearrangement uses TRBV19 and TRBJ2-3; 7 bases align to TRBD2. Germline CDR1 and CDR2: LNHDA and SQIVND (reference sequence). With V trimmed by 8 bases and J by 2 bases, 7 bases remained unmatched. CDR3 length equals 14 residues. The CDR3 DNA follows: TGTGCCAGTGGGGGGAGGGACTTCACAGATACGCAGTATTTT. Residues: CASGGRDFTDTQYF.

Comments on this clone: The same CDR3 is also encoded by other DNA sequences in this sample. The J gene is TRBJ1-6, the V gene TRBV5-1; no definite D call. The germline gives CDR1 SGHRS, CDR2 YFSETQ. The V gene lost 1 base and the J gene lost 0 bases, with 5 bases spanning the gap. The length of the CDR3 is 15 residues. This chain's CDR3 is CASSLLGSYNSPLHF. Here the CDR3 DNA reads TGCGCCAGCAGCTTGCTAGGCTCCTATAATTCACCCCTCCACTTT. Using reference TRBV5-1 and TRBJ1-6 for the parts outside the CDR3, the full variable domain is KAGVTQTPRYLIKTRGQQVTLSCSPISGHRSVSWYQQTPGQGLQFLFEYFSETQRNKGNFPGRFSGRQFSNSRSEMNVSTLELGDSALYLCASSLLGSYNSPLHFGNGTRLTVT.

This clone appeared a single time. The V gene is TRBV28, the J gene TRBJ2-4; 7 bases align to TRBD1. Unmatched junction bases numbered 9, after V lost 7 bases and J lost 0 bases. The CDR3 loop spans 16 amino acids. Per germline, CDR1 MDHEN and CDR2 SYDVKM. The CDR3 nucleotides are TGTGCCAGCACCTCCAGGACAGGTCTAGCCAAAAACATTCAGTACTTC. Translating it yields CASTSRTGLAKNIQYF.

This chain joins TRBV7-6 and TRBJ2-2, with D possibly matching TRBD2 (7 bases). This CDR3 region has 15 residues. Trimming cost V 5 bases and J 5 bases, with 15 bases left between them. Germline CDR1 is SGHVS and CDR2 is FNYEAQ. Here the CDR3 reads CASSPRGGRTGELFF. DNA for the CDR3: TGTGCCAGCAGCCCCAGGGGAGGGAGGACCGGGGAGCTGTTTTTT.

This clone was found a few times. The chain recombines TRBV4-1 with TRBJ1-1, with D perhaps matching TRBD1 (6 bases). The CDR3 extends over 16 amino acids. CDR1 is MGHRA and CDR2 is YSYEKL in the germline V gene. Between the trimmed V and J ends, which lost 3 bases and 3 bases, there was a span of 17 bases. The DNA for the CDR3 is TGCGCCAGCAGCCACTCCGGAAGGGGGGCGCACACTGAAGCTTTCTTT. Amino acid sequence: CASSHSGRGAHTEAFF.

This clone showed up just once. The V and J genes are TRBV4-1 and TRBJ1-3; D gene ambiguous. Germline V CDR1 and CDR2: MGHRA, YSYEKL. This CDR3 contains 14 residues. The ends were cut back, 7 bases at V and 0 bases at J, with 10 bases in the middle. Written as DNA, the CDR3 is TGCGCCAGCACGGACTCCTCCTCTGGAAACACCATATATTTT. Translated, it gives CASTDSSSGNTIYF.

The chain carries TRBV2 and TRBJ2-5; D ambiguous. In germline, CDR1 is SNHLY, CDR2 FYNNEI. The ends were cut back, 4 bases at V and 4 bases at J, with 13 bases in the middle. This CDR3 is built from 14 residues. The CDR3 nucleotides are TGTGCCAGCAGTGCTAGTACGACGTCAGAGACCCAGTACTTC. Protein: CASSASTTSETQYF.

The CDR3 here is CASSKSGSLPGELFF. CDR3 DNA sequence: TGCGCCAGCAGCAAATCCGGGTCTTTGCCCGGGGAGCTGTTTTTT. V is TRBV4-3 and J is TRBJ2-2; D is unclear. V was pared by 5 bases and J by 6 bases, with 16 bases between. The CDR3 totals 15 residues. Germline V gene lookup returns CDR1 LGHNA and CDR2 YSLEER.

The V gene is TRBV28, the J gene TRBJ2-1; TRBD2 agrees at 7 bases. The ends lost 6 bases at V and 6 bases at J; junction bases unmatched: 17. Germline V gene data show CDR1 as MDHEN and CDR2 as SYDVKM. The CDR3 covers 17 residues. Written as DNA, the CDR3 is TGTGCCAGCAGACCCCCGGCGGGGACTACTCGACCCAATGAGCAGTTCTTC. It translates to CASRPPAGTTRPNEQFF.

CDR3 nucleotides: TGTGCCAGCAGCCGCGAGGGCTATAATTCACCCCTCCACTTT. The encoded protein is CASSREGYNSPLHF. The genes are TRBV6-5 and TRBJ1-6, with D unclear. The CDR3 is 14 amino acids. Trimming removed 6 bases at V and 3 bases at J, with 9 bases between. Germline V lookup: CDR1 MNHEY, CDR2 SVGAGI.

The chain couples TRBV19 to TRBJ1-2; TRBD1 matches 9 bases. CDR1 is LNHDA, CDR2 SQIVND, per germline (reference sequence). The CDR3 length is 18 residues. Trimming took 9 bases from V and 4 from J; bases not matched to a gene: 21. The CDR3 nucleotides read TGTGCCAGCTCCTTCTCGGGACAGGGTGCCCCCCGTCTCTATGGCTACACCTTC. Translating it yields CASSFSGQGAPRLYGYTF. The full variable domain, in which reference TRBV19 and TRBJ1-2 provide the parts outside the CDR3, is DGGITQSPKYLFRKEGQNVTLSCEQNLNHDAMYWYRQDPGQGLRLIYYSQIVNDFQKGDIAEGYSVSREKKESFPLTVTSAQKNPTAFYLCASSFSGQGAPRLYGYTFGSGTRLTVV.